A selection of T cell receptor beta chains follows, all from one sample in a study of T-cell reconstitution after alpha-beta-depleted transplantation in children. In TCRdb, the PCR reads were re-called with MiXCR into one record per CDR3 protein. The data show some 500,000 distinct CDR3 sequences, around 17% seen once. Sequenced here: PBMCs from the stem cell graft donor, sampled from the stem cell graft. All receptors derive from a human donor who donated a stem cell graft to a child with acute lymphoblastic leukemia. The CDR3 runs from the conserved cysteine through the conserved F or W. The D gene is left open where the match is weak. Rows may omit the clone size; those that give it use once, few, many or a size class.

CDR3	DNA	J	D	size	V
CSVEALADEQFF	TGCAGCGTTGAAGCCTTAGCGGATGAGCAGTTCTTC	TRBJ2-1	NA	NA	TRBV29-1
CATGDSHQPQHF	TGTGCCACGGGGGACAGCCATCAGCCCCAGCATTTT	TRBJ1-5	TRBD1	few	TRBV24-1
CSARDRLEAKNIQYF	TGCAGTGCTAGAGATCGGCTCGAGGCCAAAAACATTCAGTACTTC	TRBJ2-4	NA	once	TRBV20-1
CAWSLDRGYHGYTF	TGTGCCTGGAGTTTGGACAGGGGGTATCATGGCTACACCTTC	TRBJ1-2	TRBD1	few	TRBV30
CASSLGGIPTQPQHF	TGTGCCAGCAGCTTAGGGGGGATTCCGACGCAGCCCCAGCATTTT	TRBJ1-5	NA	few	TRBV7-9
CASSLYADYEQYF	TGTGCCAGCAGTTTATACGCAGACTACGAGCAGTACTTC	TRBJ2-7	NA	few	TRBV27
CASSGWAYNEQFF	TGTGCCAGTAGCGGATGGGCCTACAATGAGCAGTTCTTC	TRBJ2-1	NA	few	TRBV19
CASSPRGRGTFGYTF	TGCGCCAGCAGCCCGCGGGGGAGGGGGACGTTCGGCTACACCTTC	TRBJ1-2	NA	few	TRBV4-1
CASSQDGSREQYF	TGTGCCAGCAGCCAAGATGGGTCGCGGGAGCAGTACTTC	TRBJ2-7	NA	NA	TRBV3-1
CASSLGQGADQPQHF	TGTGCCAGCAGCTTAGGGCAGGGGGCAGATCAGCCCCAGCATTTT	TRBJ1-5	TRBD1	NA	TRBV7-9
CASSYLTRTGETSSGAYNEQFF	TGTGCCAGCAGTTACTTAACTCGGACAGGGGAAACTTCAAGCGGCGCCTACAATGAGCAGTTCTTC	TRBJ2-1	TRBD1	few	TRBV6-2/TRBV6-3
CSVAGGPRHEQFF	TGCAGCGTAGCGGGAGGGCCTCGGCATGAGCAGTTCTTC	TRBJ2-1	TRBD2	few	TRBV29-1
CASSLYNEQYF	TGCGCCAGCAGCTTGTACAACGAGCAGTACTTC	TRBJ2-7	NA	NA	TRBV5-1
CASSPRQGGYEQYF	TGTGCCAGCTCGCCTAGACAGGGAGGTTACGAGCAGTACTTC	TRBJ2-7	NA	NA	TRBV18
CSVRGSYNEQFF	TGCAGCGTTAGAGGGTCCTACAATGAGCAGTTCTTC	TRBJ2-1	NA	NA	TRBV29-1
CASLGINEQFF	TGTGCCAGCTTGGGGATAAATGAGCAGTTCTTC	TRBJ2-1	NA	few	TRBV28
CSARRITNEKLFF	TGCAGTGCTCGTCGGATCACTAATGAAAAACTGTTTTTT	TRBJ1-4	NA	NA	TRBV20-1
CASSVSSGGAYNEQFF	TGCGCCAGCAGTGTATCGTCGGGCGGGGCCTACAATGAGCAGTTCTTC	TRBJ2-1	NA	few	TRBV10-2
CASSSQGLPQETQYF	TGTGCCAGCAGTTCACAGGGCCTCCCTCAAGAGACCCAGTACTTC	TRBJ2-5	NA	NA	TRBV28
CASSLVSGAYQETQYF	TGTGCCAGCAGCTTGGTTAGCGGGGCGTACCAAGAGACCCAGTACTTC	TRBJ2-5	TRBD2	NA	TRBV5-6
CASGGRTATYGYTF	TGTGCCAGCGGGGGGCGTACCGCGACATATGGCTACACCTTC	TRBJ1-2	NA	few	TRBV12-3/TRBV12-4
CASSYGGRAPDTQYF	TGTGCCAGCAGTTACGGCGGGAGGGCCCCAGATACGCAGTATTTT	TRBJ2-3	TRBD2	few	TRBV6-5
CATSTGVNYGYTF	TGTGCCACGTCGACAGGTGTTAACTATGGCTACACCTTC	TRBJ1-2	NA	few	TRBV15
CASSLRASGRTRTGELFF	TGTGCCAGCAGCTTAAGGGCTAGCGGGAGAACCCGAACCGGGGAGCTGTTTTTT	TRBJ2-2	TRBD2	NA	TRBV7-3